This TCR beta chain was retrieved from a study of T cell responses to AZD1222 COVID-19 vaccine. The protocol was immunoSEQ multiplex PCR, while the TCRdb copy is restricted to in-frame clones and leaves out a portion. The sample shows some 150,000 clones, roughly 80% of them seen only once. In the case of this clone: The sample holds other DNA sequences that translate to the same CDR3.

The receptor was isolated from an adult in good health. The specimen comprised peripheral blood, sampled on day 0 of MenACWY control vaccination.

CDR3 DNA sequence: TGTGCCAGCGGAGGGGCTAGCACAGATACGCAGTATTTT. This encodes CASGGASTDTQYF. The chain employs TRBV3-1 (or the pseudogene TRBV3-2) and TRBJ2-3; a possible D gene is TRBD2 (6 bases). The V and J ends lost 8 bases and 0 bases respectively, with 9 bases between them. The CDR3 contains 13 residues. The germline V gene has CDR1 LGHDT and CDR2 YNNKEL (reference sequence).